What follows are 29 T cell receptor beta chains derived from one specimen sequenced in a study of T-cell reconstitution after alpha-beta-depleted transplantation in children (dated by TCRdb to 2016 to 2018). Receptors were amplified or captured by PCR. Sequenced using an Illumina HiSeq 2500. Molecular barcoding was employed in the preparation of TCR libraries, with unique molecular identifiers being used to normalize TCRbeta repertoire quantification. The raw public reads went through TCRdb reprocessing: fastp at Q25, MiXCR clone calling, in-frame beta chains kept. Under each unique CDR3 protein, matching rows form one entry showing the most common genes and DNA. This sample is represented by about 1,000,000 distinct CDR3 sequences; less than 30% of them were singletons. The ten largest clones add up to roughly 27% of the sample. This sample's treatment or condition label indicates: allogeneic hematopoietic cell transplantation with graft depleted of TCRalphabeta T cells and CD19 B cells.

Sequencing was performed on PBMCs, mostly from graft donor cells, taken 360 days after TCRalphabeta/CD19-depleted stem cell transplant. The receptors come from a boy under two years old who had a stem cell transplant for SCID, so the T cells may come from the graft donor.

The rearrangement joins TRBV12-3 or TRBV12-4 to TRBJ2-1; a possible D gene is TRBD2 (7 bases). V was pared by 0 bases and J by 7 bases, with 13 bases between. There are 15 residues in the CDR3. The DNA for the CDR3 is TGTGCCAGCAGTTTAGCGGGGGGGCCGGAGAATGAGCAGTTCTTC. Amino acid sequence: CASSLAGGPENEQFF.

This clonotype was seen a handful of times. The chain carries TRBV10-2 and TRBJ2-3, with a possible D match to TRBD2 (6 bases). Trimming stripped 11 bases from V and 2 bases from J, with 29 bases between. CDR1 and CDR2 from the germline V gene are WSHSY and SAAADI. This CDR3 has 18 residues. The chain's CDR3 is CASSGGLRLLTLTDTQYF. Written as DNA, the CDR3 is TGCGCCTCGTCCGGGGGATTGAGGCTCCTCACCCTCACAGATACGCAGTATTTT.

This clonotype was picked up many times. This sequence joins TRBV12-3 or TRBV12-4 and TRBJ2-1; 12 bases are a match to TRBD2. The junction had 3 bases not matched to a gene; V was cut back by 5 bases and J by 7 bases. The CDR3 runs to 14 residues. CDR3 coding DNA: TGTGCCAGCAGTCCTACTAGCGGGGGGAATGAGCAGTTCTTC. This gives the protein CASSPTSGGNEQFF.

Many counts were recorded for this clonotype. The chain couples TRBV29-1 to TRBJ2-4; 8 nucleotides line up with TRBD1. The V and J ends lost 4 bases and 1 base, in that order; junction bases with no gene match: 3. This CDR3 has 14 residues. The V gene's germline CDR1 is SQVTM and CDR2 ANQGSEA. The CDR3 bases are TGCAGCGTTGTAAACAGGGGGGCCAAAAACATTCAGTACTTC. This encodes CSVVNRGAKNIQYF.

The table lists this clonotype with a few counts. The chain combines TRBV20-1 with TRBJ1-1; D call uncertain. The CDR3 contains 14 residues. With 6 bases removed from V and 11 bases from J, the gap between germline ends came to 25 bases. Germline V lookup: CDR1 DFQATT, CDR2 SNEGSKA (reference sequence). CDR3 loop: CSAGGVTVSGMAFF. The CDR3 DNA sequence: TGCAGTGCGGGCGGGGTCACTGTATCTGGGATGGCTTTCTTT.

CDR3 sequence: CASSPRRAGGIQETQYF. CDR3 bases: TGTGCCAGCAGCCCGAGAAGAGCGGGGGGGATTCAAGAGACCCAGTACTTC. The rearrangement joins TRBV11-1 to TRBJ2-5, with 10 bases aligning to TRBD2. V dropped 5 bases and J dropped 2; count of bases not matched to a gene: 11. The CDR3 is 17 residues long. Per the germline V gene, CDR1 is SGHAT and CDR2 is FQDESV (reference sequence).

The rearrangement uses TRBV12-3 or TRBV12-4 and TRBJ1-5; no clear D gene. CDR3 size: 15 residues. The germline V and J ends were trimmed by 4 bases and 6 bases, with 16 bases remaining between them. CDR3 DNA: TGTGCCAGCAGTTACGCCCCCCTGAAAGGTCAGCCCCAGCATTTT. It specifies CASSYAPLKGQPQHF.

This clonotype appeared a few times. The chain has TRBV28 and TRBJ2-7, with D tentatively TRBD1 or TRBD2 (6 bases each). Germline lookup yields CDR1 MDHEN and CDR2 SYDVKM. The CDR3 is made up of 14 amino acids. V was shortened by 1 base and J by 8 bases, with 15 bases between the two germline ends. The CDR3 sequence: CASSLSPGAVKQYF. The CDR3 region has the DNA TGTGCCAGCAGTTTATCTCCGGGGGCAGTCAAGCAGTACTTC.

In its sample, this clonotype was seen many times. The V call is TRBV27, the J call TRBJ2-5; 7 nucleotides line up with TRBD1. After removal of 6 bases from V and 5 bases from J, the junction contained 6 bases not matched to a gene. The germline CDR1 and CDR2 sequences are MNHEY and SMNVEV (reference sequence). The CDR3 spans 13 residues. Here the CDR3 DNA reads TGTGCCAGCAGACTACAGGGGTGGGAGACCCAGTACTTC. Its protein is CASRLQGWETQYF.

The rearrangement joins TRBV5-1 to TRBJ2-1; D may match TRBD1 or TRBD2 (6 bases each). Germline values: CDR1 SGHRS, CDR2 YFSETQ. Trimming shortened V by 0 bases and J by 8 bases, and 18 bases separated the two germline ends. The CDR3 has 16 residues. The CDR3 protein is CASSLEGGRIGDEQFF. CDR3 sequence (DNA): TGCGCCAGCAGCTTGGAAGGGGGGAGGATTGGGGATGAGCAGTTCTTC.

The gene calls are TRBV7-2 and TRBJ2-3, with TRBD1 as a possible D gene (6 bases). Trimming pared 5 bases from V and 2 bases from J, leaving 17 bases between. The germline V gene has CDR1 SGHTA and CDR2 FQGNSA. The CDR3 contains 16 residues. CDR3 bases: TGTGCCAGCAGCACCCGGGACACCCGCTTCACAGATACGCAGTATTTT. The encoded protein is CASSTRDTRFTDTQYF.

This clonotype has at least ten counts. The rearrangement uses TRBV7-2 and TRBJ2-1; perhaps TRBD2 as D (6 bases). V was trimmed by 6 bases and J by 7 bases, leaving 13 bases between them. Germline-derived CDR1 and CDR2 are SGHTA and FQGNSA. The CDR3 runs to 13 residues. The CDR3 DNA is TGTGCCAGCAGTCCAGCGGGCGGTAATGAGCAGTTCTTC. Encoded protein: CASSPAGGNEQFF.

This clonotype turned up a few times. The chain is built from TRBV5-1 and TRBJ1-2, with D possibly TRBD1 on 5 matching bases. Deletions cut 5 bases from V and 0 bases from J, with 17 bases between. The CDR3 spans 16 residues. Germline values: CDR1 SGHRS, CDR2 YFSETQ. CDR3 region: CASRRTPGAANYGYTF. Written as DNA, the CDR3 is TGCGCCAGCAGGAGGACCCCCGGGGCCGCTAACTATGGCTACACCTTC.

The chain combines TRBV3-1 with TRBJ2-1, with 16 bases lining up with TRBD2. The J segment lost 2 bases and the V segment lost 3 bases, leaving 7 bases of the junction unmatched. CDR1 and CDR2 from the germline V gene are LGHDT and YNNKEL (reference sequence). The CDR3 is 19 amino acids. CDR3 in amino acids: CASSHKPGLAGGPYNEQFF. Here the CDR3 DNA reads TGTGCCAGCAGCCACAAACCGGGACTAGCGGGGGGGCCCTACAATGAGCAGTTCTTC.

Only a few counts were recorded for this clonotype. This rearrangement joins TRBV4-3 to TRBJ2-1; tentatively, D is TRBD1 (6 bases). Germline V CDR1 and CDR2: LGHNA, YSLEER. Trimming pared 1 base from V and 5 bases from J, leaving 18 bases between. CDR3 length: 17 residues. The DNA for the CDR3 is TGCGCCAGCAGCCAAGTCGGCCAACAGGGTTTCAACAATGAGCAGTTCTTC. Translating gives CASSQVGQQGFNNEQFF.

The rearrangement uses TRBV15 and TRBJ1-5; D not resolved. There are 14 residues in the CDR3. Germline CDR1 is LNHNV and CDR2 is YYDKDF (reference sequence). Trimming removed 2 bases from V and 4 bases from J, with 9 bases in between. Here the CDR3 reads CATSRSALNQPQHF. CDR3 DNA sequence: TGTGCCACCAGCAGATCTGCCCTGAATCAGCCCCAGCATTTT.

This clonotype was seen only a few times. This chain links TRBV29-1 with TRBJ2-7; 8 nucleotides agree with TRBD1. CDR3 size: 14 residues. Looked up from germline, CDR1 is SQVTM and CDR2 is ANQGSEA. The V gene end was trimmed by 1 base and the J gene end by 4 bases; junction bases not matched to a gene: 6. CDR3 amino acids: CSVEAGQGSYEQYF. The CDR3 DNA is TGCAGCGTTGAAGCTGGACAGGGATCATACGAGCAGTACTTC.

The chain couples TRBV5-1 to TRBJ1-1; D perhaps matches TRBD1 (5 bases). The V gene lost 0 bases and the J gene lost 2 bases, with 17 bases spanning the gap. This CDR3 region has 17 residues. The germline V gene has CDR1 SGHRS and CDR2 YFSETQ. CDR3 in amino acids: CASSLAPRWGINTEAFF. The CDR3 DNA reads TGCGCCAGCAGCTTGGCCCCCCGGTGGGGGATTAACACTGAAGCTTTCTTT.

The CDR3 nucleotides read TGTGCCAGCAGCTTAATGGGACAGGGGCTCACTGAAGCTTTCTTT. Encoded protein: CASSLMGQGLTEAFF. J is TRBJ1-1 and V is TRBV7-6, with 10 positions matching TRBD1. The V segment lost 2 bases and the J segment 4 bases; nucleotides outside the gene matches: 4. The CDR3 extends over 15 amino acids. Germline V gives CDR1 SGHVS, CDR2 FNYEAQ.

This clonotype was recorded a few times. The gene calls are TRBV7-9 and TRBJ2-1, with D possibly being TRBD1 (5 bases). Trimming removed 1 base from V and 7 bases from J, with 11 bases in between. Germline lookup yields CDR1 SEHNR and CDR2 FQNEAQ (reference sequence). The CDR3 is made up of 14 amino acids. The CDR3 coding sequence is TGTGCCAGCAGCTTAGTTCCAGGGTCGAATGAGCAGTTCTTC. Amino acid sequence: CASSLVPGSNEQFF.

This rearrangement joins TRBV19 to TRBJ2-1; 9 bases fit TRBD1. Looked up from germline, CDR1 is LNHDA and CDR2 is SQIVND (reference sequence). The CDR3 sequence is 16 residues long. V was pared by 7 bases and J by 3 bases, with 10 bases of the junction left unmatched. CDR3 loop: CASTSPGTGFYNEQFF. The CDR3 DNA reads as TGTGCCAGTACCAGTCCAGGGACAGGGTTCTACAATGAGCAGTTCTTC.

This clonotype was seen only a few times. This CDR3 is CASSPFVDYEQYF. The CDR3 DNA sequence: TGCGCCAGCAGCCCCTTCGTTGACTACGAGCAGTACTTC. The chain uses TRBV5-1 and TRBJ2-7, with no clear D. This CDR3 contains 13 residues. Trimming stripped 4 bases from V and 3 bases from J, with 11 bases between. Per the germline V gene, CDR1 is SGHRS and CDR2 is YFSETQ. The full variable domain, in which reference TRBV5-1 and TRBJ2-7 provide the parts outside the CDR3, is KAGVTQTPRYLIKTRGQQVTLSCSPISGHRSVSWYQQTPGQGLQFLFEYFSETQRNKGNFPGRFSGRQFSNSRSEMNVSTLELGDSALYLCASSPFVDYEQYFGPGTRLTVT.

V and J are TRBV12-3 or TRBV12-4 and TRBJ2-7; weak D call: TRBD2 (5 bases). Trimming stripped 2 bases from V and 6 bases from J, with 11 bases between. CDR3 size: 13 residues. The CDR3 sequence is CASSLSSTSEQYF. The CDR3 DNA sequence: TGTGCCAGCAGTTTATCATCCACTAGCGAGCAGTACTTC.

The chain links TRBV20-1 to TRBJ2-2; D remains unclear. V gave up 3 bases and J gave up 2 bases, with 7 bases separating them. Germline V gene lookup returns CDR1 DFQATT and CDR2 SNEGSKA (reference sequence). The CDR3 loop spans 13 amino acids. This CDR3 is CSARVLNTGELFF. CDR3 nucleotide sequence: TGCAGTGCTAGGGTACTCAACACCGGGGAGCTGTTTTTT.

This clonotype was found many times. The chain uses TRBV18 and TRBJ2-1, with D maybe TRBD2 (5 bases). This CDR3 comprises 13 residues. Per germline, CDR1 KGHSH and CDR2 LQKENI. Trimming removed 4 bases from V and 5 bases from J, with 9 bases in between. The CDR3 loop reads CASSLGLDNEQFF. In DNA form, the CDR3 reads TGTGCCAGCTCACTAGGACTTGACAATGAGCAGTTCTTC.

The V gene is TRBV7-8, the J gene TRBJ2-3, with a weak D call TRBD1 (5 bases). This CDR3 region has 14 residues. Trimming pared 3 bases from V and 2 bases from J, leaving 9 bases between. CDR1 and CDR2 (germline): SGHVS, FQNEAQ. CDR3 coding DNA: TGTGCCAGCAGCTTGACAGCCTACACAGATACGCAGTATTTT. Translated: CASSLTAYTDTQYF.

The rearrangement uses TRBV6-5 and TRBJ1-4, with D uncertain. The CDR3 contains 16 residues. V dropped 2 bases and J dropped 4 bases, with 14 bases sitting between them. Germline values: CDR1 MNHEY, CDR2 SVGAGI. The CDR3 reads CASSYGKTGFNEKLFF. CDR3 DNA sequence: TGTGCCAGCAGTTACGGGAAGACGGGATTTAATGAAAAACTGTTTTTT.

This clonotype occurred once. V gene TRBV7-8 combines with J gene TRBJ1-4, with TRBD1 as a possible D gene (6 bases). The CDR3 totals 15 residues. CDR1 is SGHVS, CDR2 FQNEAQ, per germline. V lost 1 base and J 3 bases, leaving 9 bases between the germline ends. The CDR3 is CASSLGEGANEKLFF. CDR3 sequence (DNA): TGTGCCAGCAGCTTAGGGGAGGGGGCTAATGAAAAACTGTTTTTT.

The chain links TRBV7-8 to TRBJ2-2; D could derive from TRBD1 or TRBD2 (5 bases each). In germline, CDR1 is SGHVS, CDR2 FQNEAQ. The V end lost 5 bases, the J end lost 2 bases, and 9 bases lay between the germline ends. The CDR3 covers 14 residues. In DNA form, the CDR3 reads TGTGCCAGCAGCAGTCGGGACAACACCGGGGAGCTGTTTTTT. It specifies CASSSRDNTGELFF.